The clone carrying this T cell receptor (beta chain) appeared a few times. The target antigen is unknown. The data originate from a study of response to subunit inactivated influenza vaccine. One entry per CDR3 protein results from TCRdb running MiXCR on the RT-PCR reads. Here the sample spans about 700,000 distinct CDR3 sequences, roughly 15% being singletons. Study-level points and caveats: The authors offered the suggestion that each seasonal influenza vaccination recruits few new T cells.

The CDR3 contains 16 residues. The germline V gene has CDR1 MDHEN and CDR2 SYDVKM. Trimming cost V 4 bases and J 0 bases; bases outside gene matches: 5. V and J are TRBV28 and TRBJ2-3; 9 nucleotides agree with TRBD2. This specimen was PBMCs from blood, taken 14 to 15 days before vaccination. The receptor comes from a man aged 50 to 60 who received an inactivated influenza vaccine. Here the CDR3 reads CASSSTSGASTDTQYF. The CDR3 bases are TGTGCCAGCAGTTCGACTAGCGGAGCTAGCACAGATACGCAGTATTTT.